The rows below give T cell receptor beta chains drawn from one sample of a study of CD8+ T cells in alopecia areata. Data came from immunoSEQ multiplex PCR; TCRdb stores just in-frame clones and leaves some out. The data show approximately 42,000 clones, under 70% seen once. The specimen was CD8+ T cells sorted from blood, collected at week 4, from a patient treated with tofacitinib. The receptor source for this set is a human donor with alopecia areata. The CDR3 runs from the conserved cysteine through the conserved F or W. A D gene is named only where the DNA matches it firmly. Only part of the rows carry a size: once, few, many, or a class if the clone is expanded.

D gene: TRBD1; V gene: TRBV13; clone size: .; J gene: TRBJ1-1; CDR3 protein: CASSAVRTGTNTEAFF; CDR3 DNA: TGTGCCAGCAGCGCAGTGCGGACAGGGACGAACACTGAAGCTTTCTTT
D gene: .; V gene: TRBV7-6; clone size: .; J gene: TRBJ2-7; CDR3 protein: CASSSQGSGGYEQYF; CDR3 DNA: TGTGCCAGCAGCTCCCAGGGGAGCGGAGGCTACGAGCAGTACTTC
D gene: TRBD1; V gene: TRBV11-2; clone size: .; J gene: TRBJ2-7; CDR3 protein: CASSAGQGHEQYF; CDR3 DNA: TGTGCCAGCAGCGCGGGACAGGGGCACGAGCAGTACTTC
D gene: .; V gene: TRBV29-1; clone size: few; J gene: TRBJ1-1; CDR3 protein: CSVEVRGAHTEAFF; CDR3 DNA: TGCAGCGTTGAAGTGAGGGGGGCTCACACTGAAGCTTTCTTT
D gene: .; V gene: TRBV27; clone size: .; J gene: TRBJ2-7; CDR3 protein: CASRGSYEQYF; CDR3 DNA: TGTGCCAGCAGGGGGTCCTACGAGCAGTACTTC
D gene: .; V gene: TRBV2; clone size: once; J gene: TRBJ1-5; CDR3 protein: CASSEYWTLDQPQHF; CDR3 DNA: TGTGCCAGCAGTGAATACTGGACACTCGATCAGCCCCAGCATTTT
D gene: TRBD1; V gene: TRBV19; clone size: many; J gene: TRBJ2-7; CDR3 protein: CASSLGTGSYEQYF; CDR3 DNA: TGTGCCAGTAGTCTTGGGACAGGGTCCTACGAGCAGTACTTC
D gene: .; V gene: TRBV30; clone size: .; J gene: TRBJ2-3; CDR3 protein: CAWSTGDTQYF; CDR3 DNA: TGTGCCTGGAGTACGGGGGATACGCAGTATTTT
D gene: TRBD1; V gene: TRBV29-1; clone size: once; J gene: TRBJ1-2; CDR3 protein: CSAIGQAYGYTF; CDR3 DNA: TGCAGCGCAATAGGACAGGCTTATGGCTACACCTTC
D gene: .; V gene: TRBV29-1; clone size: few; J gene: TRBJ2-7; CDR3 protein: CSVEVGVKLEQYF; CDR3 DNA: TGCAGCGTTGAAGTGGGTGTGAAGCTCGAGCAGTACTTC
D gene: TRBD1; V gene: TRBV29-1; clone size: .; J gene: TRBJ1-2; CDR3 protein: CSADRESDYGYTF; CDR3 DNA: TGCAGCGCGGACAGGGAGTCTGACTATGGCTACACCTTC
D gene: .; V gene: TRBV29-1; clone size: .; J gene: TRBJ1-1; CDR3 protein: CSVDSNTEAFF; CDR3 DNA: TGCAGCGTTGACTCGAACACTGAAGCTTTCTTT
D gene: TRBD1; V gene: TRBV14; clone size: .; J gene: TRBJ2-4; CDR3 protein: CASSPGTGTDIQYF; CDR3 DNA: TGTGCCAGCAGCCCTGGGACAGGGACGGACATTCAGTACTTC
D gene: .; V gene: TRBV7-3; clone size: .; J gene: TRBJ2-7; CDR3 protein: CASTNSYEQYF; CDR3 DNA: TGTGCCAGCACCAATTCCTACGAGCAGTACTTC
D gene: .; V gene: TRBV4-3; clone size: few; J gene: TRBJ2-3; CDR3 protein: CASRNLAAATDTQYF; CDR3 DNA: TGCGCCAGCAGGAACCTGGCGGCAGCGACAGATACGCAGTATTTT
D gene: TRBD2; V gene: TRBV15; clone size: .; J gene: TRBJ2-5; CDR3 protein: CATSSSVRGGQETQYF; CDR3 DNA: TGTGCCACCAGCAGCAGCGTTCGGGGGGGACAAGAGACCCAGTACTTC
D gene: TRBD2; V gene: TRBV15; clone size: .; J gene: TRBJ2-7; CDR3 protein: CATSTSFSGDLSQQYF; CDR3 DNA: TGTGCCACCAGCACAAGCTTTAGCGGGGATCTCTCCCAGCAGTACTTC
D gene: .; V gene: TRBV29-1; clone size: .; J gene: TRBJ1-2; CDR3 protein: CSVRGSTGIDTF; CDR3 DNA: TGCAGCGTGAGGGGAAGTACTGGAATAGACACCTTC
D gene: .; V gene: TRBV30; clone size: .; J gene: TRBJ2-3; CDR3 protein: CAWEGLGTSTDTQYF; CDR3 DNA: TGTGCCTGGGAGGGTTTGGGGACCAGCACAGATACGCAGTATTTT
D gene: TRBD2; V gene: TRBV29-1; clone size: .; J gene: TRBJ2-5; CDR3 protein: CSIWRTSGQETQYF; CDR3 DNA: TGCAGCATTTGGCGGACTAGCGGGCAAGAGACCCAGTACTTC
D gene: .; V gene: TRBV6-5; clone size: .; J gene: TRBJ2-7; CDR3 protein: CASSWTVYSEQYF; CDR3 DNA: TGTGCCAGCAGTTGGACAGTTTACAGCGAGCAGTACTTC
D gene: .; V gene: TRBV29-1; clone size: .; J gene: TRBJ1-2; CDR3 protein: CSVLDGTNYGYTF; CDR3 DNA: TGCAGCGTACTCGACGGAACTAACTATGGCTACACCTTC
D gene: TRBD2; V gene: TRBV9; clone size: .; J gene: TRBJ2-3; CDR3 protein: CASSAPIAGGSTDTQYF; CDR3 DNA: TGTGCCAGCAGCGCCCCAATAGCGGGGGGCAGCACAGATACGCAGTATTTT
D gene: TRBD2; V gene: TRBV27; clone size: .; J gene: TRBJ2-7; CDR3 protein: CASSLTGLAKYEQYF; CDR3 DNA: TGTGCCAGCAGTTTAACGGGACTAGCGAAATACGAGCAGTACTTC
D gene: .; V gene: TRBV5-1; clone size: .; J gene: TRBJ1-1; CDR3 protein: CASSIKHGNTEAFF; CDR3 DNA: TGCGCCAGCAGCATTAAACACGGGAACACTGAAGCTTTCTTT
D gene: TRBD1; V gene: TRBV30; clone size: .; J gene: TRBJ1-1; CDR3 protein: CAWSQDRGRFSEAFF; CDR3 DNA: TGTGCCTGGAGTCAAGACAGGGGCAGGTTCTCTGAAGCTTTCTTT
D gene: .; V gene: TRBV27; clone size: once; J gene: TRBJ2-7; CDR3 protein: CASSSTASYEQYF; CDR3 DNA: TGTGCCAGCAGTTCAACAGCCTCCTACGAGCAGTACTTC
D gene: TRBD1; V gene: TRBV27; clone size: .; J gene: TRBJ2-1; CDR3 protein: CASRQGSSYNEQFF; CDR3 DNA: TGTGCCAGTCGACAGGGGAGCTCCTACAATGAGCAGTTCTTC
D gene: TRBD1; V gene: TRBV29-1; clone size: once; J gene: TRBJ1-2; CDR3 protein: CSAPTGEGGYTF; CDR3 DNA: TGCAGCGCTCCGACAGGGGAAGGAGGCTACACCTTC
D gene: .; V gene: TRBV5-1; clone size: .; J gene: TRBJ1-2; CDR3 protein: CASSQGQNYGYTF; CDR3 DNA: TGCGCCAGCAGCCAAGGACAGAACTATGGCTACACCTTC
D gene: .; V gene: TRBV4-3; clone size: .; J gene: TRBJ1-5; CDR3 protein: CASSQGISSREPQHF; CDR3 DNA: TGCGCCAGCAGCCAAGGGATATCATCTCGGGAGCCCCAGCATTTT
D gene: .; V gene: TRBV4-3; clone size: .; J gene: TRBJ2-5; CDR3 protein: CASSQDLTVGGETQYF; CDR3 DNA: TGCGCCAGCAGCCAAGATCTTACAGTTGGGGGGGAGACCCAGTACTTC
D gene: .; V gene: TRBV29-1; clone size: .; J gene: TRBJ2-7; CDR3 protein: CSVEGGASSYEQYF; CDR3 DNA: TGCAGCGTTGAAGGAGGGGCCAGCTCCTACGAGCAGTACTTC
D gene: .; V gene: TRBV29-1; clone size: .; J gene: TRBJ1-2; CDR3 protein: CSVEDRVEVAYGYTF; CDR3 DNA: TGCAGCGTTGAAGATCGCGTGGAAGTGGCCTATGGCTACACCTTC
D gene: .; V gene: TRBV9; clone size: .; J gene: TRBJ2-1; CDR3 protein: CASSVGGGGDEQFF; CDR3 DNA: TGTGCCAGCAGCGTAGGCGGGGGCGGCGATGAGCAGTTCTTC
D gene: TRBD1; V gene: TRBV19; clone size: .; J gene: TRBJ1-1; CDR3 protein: CASTPDRVEAFF; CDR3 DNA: TGTGCCAGTACCCCGGACAGGGTTGAAGCTTTCTTT
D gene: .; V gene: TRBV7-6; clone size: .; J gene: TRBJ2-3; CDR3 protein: CASSSTDTQYF; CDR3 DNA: TGTGCCAGCAGCTCCACAGATACGCAGTATTTT
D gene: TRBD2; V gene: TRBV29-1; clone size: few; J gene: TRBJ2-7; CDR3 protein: CSAIAGENYEQYF; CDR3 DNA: TGCAGCGCAATAGCGGGGGAGAACTACGAGCAGTACTTC
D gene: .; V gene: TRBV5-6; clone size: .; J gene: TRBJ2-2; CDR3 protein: CASSLGSGELFF; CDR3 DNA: TGTGCCAGCAGCTTGGGGTCCGGGGAGCTGTTTTTT
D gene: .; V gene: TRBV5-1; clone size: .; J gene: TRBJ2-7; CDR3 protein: CASSFDDRPTYEQYF; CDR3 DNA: TGCGCCAGCAGCTTCGATGACCGTCCGACCTACGAGCAGTACTTC
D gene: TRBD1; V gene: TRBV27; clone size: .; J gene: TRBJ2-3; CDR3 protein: CASRTRQGFADTQYF; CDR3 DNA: TGTGCCAGCAGAACACGACAGGGGTTTGCAGATACGCAGTATTTT
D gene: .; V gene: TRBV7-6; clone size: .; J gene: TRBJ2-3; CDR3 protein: CASSLGDSETDTQYF; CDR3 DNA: TGTGCCAGCAGCTTAGGAGATAGCGAAACAGATACGCAGTATTTT
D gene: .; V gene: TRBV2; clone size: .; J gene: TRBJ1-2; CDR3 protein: CASSEYRIYGYTF; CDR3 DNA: TGTGCCAGCAGTGAATACAGAATCTATGGCTACACCTTC
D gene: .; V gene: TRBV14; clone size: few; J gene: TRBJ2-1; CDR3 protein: CASSQVGGGLYEQFF; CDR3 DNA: TGTGCCAGCAGCCAAGTTGGGGGGGGCCTGTATGAGCAGTTCTTC
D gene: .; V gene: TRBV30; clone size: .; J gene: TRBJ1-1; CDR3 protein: CAQTETLNTEAFF; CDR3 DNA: TGTGCCCAAACCGAGACACTGAACACTGAAGCTTTCTTT
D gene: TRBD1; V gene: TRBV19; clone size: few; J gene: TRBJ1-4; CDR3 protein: CASSIPSEGQRNEKLFF; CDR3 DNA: TGTGCCAGTAGTATACCGTCTGAGGGACAGCGAAATGAAAAACTGTTTTTT
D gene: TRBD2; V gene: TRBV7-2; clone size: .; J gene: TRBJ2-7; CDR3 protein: CASSGTLQRGGYEQYF; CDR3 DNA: TGTGCCAGCAGCGGTACTCTTCAGCGGGGGGGCTACGAGCAGTACTTC
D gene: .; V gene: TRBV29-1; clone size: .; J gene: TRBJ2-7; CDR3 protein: CSVELSGFSDYEQYF; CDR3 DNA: TGCAGCGTTGAACTTTCGGGATTCTCAGACTACGAGCAGTACTTC
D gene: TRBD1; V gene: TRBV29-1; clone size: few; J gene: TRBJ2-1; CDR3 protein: CSVAGGSYNEQFF; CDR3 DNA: TGCAGCGTGGCAGGGGGCTCCTACAATGAGCAGTTCTTC
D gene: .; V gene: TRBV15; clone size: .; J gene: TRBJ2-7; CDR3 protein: CATSASGDSSYEQYF; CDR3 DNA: TGTGCCACCAGCGCCTCAGGCGACTCGTCCTACGAGCAGTACTTC
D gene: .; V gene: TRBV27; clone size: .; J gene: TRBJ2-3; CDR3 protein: CASSFREGAVLTDTQYF; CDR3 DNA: TGTGCCAGCAGTTTTAGGGAGGGGGCAGTTTTGACAGATACGCAGTATTTT
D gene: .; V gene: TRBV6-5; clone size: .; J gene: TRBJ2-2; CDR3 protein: CASSYSMGQNTGELFF; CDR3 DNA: TGTGCCAGCAGTTACTCGATGGGACAGAACACCGGGGAGCTGTTTTTT
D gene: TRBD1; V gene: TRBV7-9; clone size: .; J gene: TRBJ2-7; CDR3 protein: CASSSVRDRTYEQYF; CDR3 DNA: TGTGCCAGCAGCTCAGTCCGGGACAGGACCTACGAGCAGTACTTC
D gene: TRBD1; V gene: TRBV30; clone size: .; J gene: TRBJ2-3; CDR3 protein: CAWSGDRQFTDTQYF; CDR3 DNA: TGTGCCTGGAGTGGGGACAGACAATTCACAGATACGCAGTATTTT